This is a list of T cell receptor beta chains from one sample in a study of cytomegalovirus exposure and HLA in healthy donors. Clones were sequenced by immunoSEQ multiplex PCR, and TCRdb holds only the in-frame ones, with some missing. The table records about 94,000 clones, 81% of them present only once. The sequencing sample was made of PBMCs. These TCRs come from a human donor in good health. CDR3s include the opening cysteine and the closing phenylalanine or tryptophan. A D gene is named only where the DNA matches it firmly. Only part of the rows carry a size: once, few, many, or a class if the clone is expanded.

J: TRBJ2-5; V: TRBV6-1; size: NA; D: NA; CDR3: CASSESRETQYF; DNA: TGTGCCAGCAGTGAATCTCGAGAGACCCAGTACTTC
J: TRBJ1-4; V: TRBV29-1; size: NA; D: NA; CDR3: CSVESEWKLFF; DNA: TGCAGCGTTGAATCCGAGTGGAAACTGTTTTTT
J: TRBJ2-2; V: TRBV28; size: NA; D: NA; CDR3: CASIWAAVNTGELFF; DNA: TGTGCCAGCATTTGGGCAGCGGTGAACACCGGGGAGCTGTTTTTT
J: TRBJ2-1; V: TRBV5-1; size: NA; D: TRBD2; CDR3: CASGLALAGSYNEQFF; DNA: TGCGCCAGCGGCTTGGCACTAGCGGGAAGCTACAATGAGCAGTTCTTC
J: TRBJ1-1; V: TRBV27; size: NA; D: TRBD1; CDR3: CASSPGTGGLSTEAFF; DNA: TGTGCCAGCAGTCCGGGGACAGGGGGGTTGAGCACTGAAGCTTTCTTT
J: TRBJ1-3; V: TRBV28; size: NA; D: TRBD1; CDR3: CASSYRGLRGSSGNTIYF; DNA: TGTGCCAGCTCTTACAGGGGCTTGAGGGGGAGTTCTGGAAACACCATATATTTT
J: TRBJ1-1; V: TRBV4-1; size: NA; D: TRBD1; CDR3: CASSQGLDRPEAFF; DNA: TGCGCCAGCAGCCAAGGCCTGGACAGGCCTGAAGCTTTCTTT
J: TRBJ2-3; V: TRBV5-4; size: once; D: TRBD2; CDR3: CASSQPGLAPDTQYF; DNA: TGTGCCAGCAGCCAACCGGGACTAGCCCCAGATACGCAGTATTTT
J: TRBJ2-7; V: TRBV19; size: NA; D: TRBD1; CDR3: CASSRRDRFYEQYF; DNA: TGTGCCAGTAGTAGAAGGGACAGGTTCTACGAGCAGTACTTC
J: TRBJ2-1; V: TRBV4-2; size: NA; D: TRBD2; CDR3: CASSQARQREFEQFF; DNA: TGTGCCAGCAGCCAAGCTCGGCAGCGGGAGTTTGAGCAGTTCTTC
J: TRBJ2-1; V: TRBV6-1; size: NA; D: TRBD2; CDR3: CASSGTSGGYNEQFF; DNA: TGTGCCAGCAGTGGGACTAGCGGGGGGTACAATGAGCAGTTCTTC
J: TRBJ2-5; V: TRBV6-1; size: NA; D: TRBD1; CDR3: CASDPGQGREEQYF; DNA: TGTGCCAGCGACCCGGGACAGGGTCGGGAAGAGCAGTACTTC
J: TRBJ1-3; V: TRBV7-2; size: NA; D: NA; CDR3: CASSRAGGVDTIYF; DNA: TGTGCCAGCAGCCGAGCTGGGGGGGTTGACACCATATATTTT
J: TRBJ2-7; V: TRBV20-1; size: NA; D: NA; CDR3: CSAPLAFEQYF; DNA: TGCAGTGCTCCTTTAGCGTTCGAGCAGTACTTC
J: TRBJ2-3; V: TRBV9; size: once; D: TRBD1; CDR3: CASSVPGQGGTSTDTQYF; DNA: TGTGCCAGCAGCGTACCGGGACAGGGGGGGACTAGCACAGATACGCAGTATTTT
J: TRBJ1-1; V: TRBV7-9; size: NA; D: NA; CDR3: CASIMGGTEAFF; DNA: TGTGCCAGTATTATGGGGGGCACTGAAGCTTTCTTT
J: TRBJ1-6; V: TRBV11-2; size: NA; D: NA; CDR3: CASSSYSNSPLHF; DNA: TGTGCCAGCAGCTCGTACAGTAATTCACCCCTCCACTTT
J: TRBJ2-3; V: TRBV6-5; size: NA; D: NA; CDR3: CASKKLVLTDTQYF; DNA: TGTGCCAGCAAAAAACTCGTCCTCACAGATACGCAGTATTTT
J: TRBJ2-1; V: TRBV7-3; size: once; D: NA; CDR3: CASSPGHNEQFF; DNA: TGTGCCAGCAGCCCCGGTCACAATGAGCAGTTCTTC
J: TRBJ2-2; V: TRBV7-2; size: NA; D: TRBD2; CDR3: CASGTSGETGELFF; DNA: TGTGCCAGCGGTACTAGCGGAGAGACCGGGGAGCTGTTTTTT
J: TRBJ2-5; V: TRBV6-4; size: few; D: NA; CDR3: CASSPGSQETQYF; DNA: TGTGCCAGCAGTCCCGGGTCCCAAGAGACCCAGTACTTC
J: TRBJ1-1; V: TRBV4-1; size: few; D: TRBD1; CDR3: CASSQAAGGEAFF; DNA: TGCGCCAGCAGCCAAGCTGCAGGGGGTGAAGCTTTCTTT
J: TRBJ2-7; V: TRBV29-1; size: NA; D: NA; CDR3: CSGKTQDFKQYF; DNA: TGCAGCGGTAAAACACAGGATTTTAAGCAGTACTTC
J: TRBJ1-1; V: TRBV7-9; size: NA; D: TRBD1; CDR3: CASSFTGDTEAFF; DNA: TGTGCCAGCAGCTTTACAGGGGACACTGAAGCTTTCTTT
J: TRBJ2-1; V: TRBV6-1; size: NA; D: NA; CDR3: CASSDLRTDEQFF; DNA: TGTGCCAGCAGTGACCTCAGGACAGATGAGCAGTTCTTC
J: TRBJ1-5; V: TRBV5-6; size: NA; D: NA; CDR3: CASSSGGANQPQHF; DNA: TGTGCCAGCAGCTCTGGAGGAGCGAATCAGCCCCAGCATTTT
J: TRBJ1-2; V: TRBV29-1; size: NA; D: NA; CDR3: CSASGTSGVGYTF; DNA: TGCAGCGCCTCCGGGACTTCAGGCGTTGGCTACACCTTC
J: TRBJ2-7; V: TRBV6-1; size: few; D: NA; CDR3: CASSEIREGYYEQYF; DNA: TGTGCCAGCAGTGAAATCAGGGAAGGGTACTACGAGCAGTACTTC
J: TRBJ2-5; V: TRBV7-8; size: NA; D: NA; CDR3: CASSLFRSQETQYF; DNA: TGTGCCAGCAGCTTATTCCGTTCTCAAGAGACCCAGTACTTC
J: TRBJ1-6; V: TRBV2; size: NA; D: TRBD1; CDR3: CASSGQGGYNSPLHF; DNA: TGTGCCAGCAGTGGACAGGGCGGCTATAATTCACCCCTCCACTTT
J: TRBJ2-1; V: TRBV7-3; size: NA; D: NA; CDR3: CASSLNGLVSNEQFF; DNA: TGTGCCAGCAGCTTAAATGGTTTGGTCAGCAATGAGCAGTTCTTC
J: TRBJ1-6; V: TRBV6-5; size: NA; D: NA; CDR3: CASSLPGTNNSPLHF; DNA: TGTGCCAGCAGTCTTCCCGGGACAAATAATTCACCCCTCCACTTT
J: TRBJ2-6; V: TRBV7-8; size: NA; D: NA; CDR3: CASSLGSGANVLTF; DNA: TGTGCCAGCAGCCTCGGTTCGGGGGCCAACGTCCTGACTTTC
J: TRBJ2-4; V: TRBV28; size: NA; D: TRBD2; CDR3: CASRPSGRGFNIQYF; DNA: TGTGCCAGCAGACCTAGCGGGAGAGGGTTTAACATTCAGTACTTC
J: TRBJ2-1; V: TRBV30; size: NA; D: NA; CDR3: CACRRGGGSYNEQFF; DNA: TGTGCCTGCCGGAGGGGTGGCGGTTCCTACAATGAGCAGTTCTTC
J: TRBJ2-2; V: TRBV7-2; size: NA; D: NA; CDR3: CASSPYREATTGELFF; DNA: TGTGCCAGCAGCCCTTATAGGGAGGCTACAACCGGGGAGCTGTTTTTT
J: TRBJ1-1; V: TRBV2; size: NA; D: NA; CDR3: CASSDNYRVRTEAFF; DNA: TGTGCCAGCAGCGACAATTACAGGGTGCGGACTGAAGCTTTCTTT
J: TRBJ2-7; V: TRBV11-2; size: NA; D: TRBD1; CDR3: CASSLVRGQTYEQYF; DNA: TGTGCCAGCAGCTTAGTCAGGGGGCAAACCTACGAGCAGTACTTC
J: TRBJ2-7; V: TRBV11-3; size: NA; D: NA; CDR3: CASSLLGAYEQYF; DNA: TGTGCCAGCAGCCTCCTAGGGGCCTACGAGCAGTACTTC
J: TRBJ1-2; V: TRBV2; size: NA; D: TRBD1; CDR3: CASKGFGTVANYGYTF; DNA: TGTGCCAGCAAGGGTTTTGGGACAGTAGCTAACTATGGCTACACCTTC
J: TRBJ1-1; V: TRBV19; size: NA; D: NA; CDR3: CASSFPTGNTEAFF; DNA: TGTGCCAGTAGTTTCCCGACAGGGAACACTGAAGCTTTCTTT
J: TRBJ1-6; V: TRBV4-2; size: NA; D: TRBD1; CDR3: CASSQETHPGQTTLFDSPLHF; DNA: TGTGCCAGCAGCCAAGAAACCCACCCGGGACAGACAACCCTATTTGATTCACCCCTCCACTTT
J: TRBJ1-1; V: TRBV6-1; size: once; D: TRBD1; CDR3: CASSTHRGRTEAFF; DNA: TGTGCCAGCAGTACCCACAGGGGGAGAACTGAAGCTTTCTTT
J: TRBJ2-2; V: TRBV4-1; size: few; D: NA; CDR3: CASSQVAVGTGELFF; DNA: TGCGCCAGCAGCCAAGTAGCTGTTGGGACCGGGGAGCTGTTTTTT
J: TRBJ1-6; V: TRBV15; size: NA; D: NA; CDR3: CATSRGGTDSPLHF; DNA: TGTGCCACCAGCAGAGGAGGGACTGATTCACCCCTCCACTTT
J: TRBJ1-6; V: TRBV10-3; size: NA; D: TRBD1; CDR3: CAISGAGTAGEDSPLHF; DNA: TGTGCCATCAGTGGGGCCGGGACAGCGGGGGAGGATTCACCCCTCCACTTT
J: TRBJ1-4; V: TRBV7-8; size: NA; D: NA; CDR3: CASSFTTALNEKLFF; DNA: TGTGCCAGCAGCTTCACGACAGCCCTTAATGAAAAACTGTTTTTT
J: TRBJ2-7; V: TRBV5-1; size: NA; D: TRBD1; CDR3: CASSSRDSPYEQYF; DNA: TGCGCCAGCAGCTCCCGGGACAGCCCCTACGAGCAGTACTTC
J: TRBJ2-1; V: TRBV4-2; size: few; D: NA; CDR3: CASSQPPAPTILKAHNEQFF; DNA: TGTGCCAGCAGCCAACCACCCGCCCCCACTATCCTAAAAGCCCACAATGAGCAGTTCTTC
J: TRBJ2-7; V: TRBV30; size: NA; D: NA; CDR3: CAWGGTMFPYEQYF; DNA: TGTGCCTGGGGAGGGACCATGTTTCCCTACGAGCAGTACTTC
J: TRBJ2-7; V: TRBV9; size: NA; D: TRBD2; CDR3: CASSAGLAGNLYEQYF; DNA: TGTGCCAGCAGCGCGGGACTAGCGGGAAATCTTTACGAGCAGTACTTC
J: TRBJ2-5; V: TRBV5-1; size: few; D: NA; CDR3: CASSLGQLQETQYF; DNA: TGCGCCAGCAGCTTGGGACAGCTCCAAGAGACCCAGTACTTC
J: TRBJ2-6; V: TRBV30; size: once; D: NA; CDR3: CAWSYRAGANVLTF; DNA: TGTGCCTGGAGCTACAGGGCAGGGGCCAACGTCCTGACTTTC
J: TRBJ1-5; V: TRBV30; size: NA; D: TRBD1; CDR3: CVAVGGSNQPQHF; DNA: TGTGTCGCCGTAGGGGGCAGCAATCAGCCCCAGCATTTT
J: TRBJ2-1; V: TRBV4-3; size: NA; D: TRBD1; CDR3: CASSRDRADEQFF; DNA: TGCGCCAGCAGCCGGGACAGGGCGGATGAGCAGTTCTTC